Below, 2 T cell receptor beta chains from the same sample are listed, as sequenced in a study of cytotoxic CD8 clonotypes in ibrutinib-treated CLL. Sequencing was performed with immunoSEQ multiplex PCR; in TCRdb, only in-frame clones are kept and a portion is missing. Of around 70,000 clones listed, roughly 80% were seen once; the top ten hold less than 45%. Sequencing used PBMCs, obtained after 24 months of ibrutinib treatment. The receptors derive from a human donor with chronic lymphocytic leukemia.

The rearrangement joins TRBV2 to TRBJ2-7; 7 bases are shared with TRBD2. The length of the CDR3 is 18 residues. V trimming: 1 base; J trimming: 2 bases; junction bases outside the gene matches: 14. Germline V lookup: CDR1 SNHLY, CDR2 FYNNEI. CDR3 nucleotides: TGTGCCAGCAGTGAAGGGCGTTTATTGGCGGGAGAAGCCTACGAGCAGTACTTC. It yields the protein CASSEGRLLAGEAYEQYF.

The J gene is TRBJ2-1, the V gene TRBV4-2, with TRBD2 identical over 9 bases. J gave up 5 bases and V 4 bases, and 18 bases lay outside the gene matches. CDR1 and CDR2 from the germline V gene are LGHNA and YNFKEQ. The CDR3 totals 19 residues. The CDR3 DNA follows: TGTGCCAGCAGCCTGGGGGGGACTCCTAGCGGGAATTTCCACAATGAGCAGTTCTTC. Its protein product is CASSLGGTPSGNFHNEQFF.